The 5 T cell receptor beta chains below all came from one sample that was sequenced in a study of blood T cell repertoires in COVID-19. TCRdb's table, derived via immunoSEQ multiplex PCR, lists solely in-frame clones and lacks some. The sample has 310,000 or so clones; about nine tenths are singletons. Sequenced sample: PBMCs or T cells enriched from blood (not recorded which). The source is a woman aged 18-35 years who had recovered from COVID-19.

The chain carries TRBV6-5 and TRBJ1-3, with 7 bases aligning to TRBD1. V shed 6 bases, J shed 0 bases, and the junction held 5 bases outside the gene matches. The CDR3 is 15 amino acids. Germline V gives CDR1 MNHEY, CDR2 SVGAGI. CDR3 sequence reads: CASRDRTSSGNTIYF. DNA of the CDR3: TGTGCCAGCAGGGACAGGACTTCCTCTGGAAACACCATATATTTT.

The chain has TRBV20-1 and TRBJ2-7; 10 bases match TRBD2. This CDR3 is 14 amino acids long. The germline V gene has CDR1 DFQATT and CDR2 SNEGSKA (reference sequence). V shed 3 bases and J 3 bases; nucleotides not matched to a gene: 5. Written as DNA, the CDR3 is TGCAGTGCTAGTCAGCGGGAGGGCTACTACGAGCAGTACTTC. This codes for CSASQREGYYEQYF.

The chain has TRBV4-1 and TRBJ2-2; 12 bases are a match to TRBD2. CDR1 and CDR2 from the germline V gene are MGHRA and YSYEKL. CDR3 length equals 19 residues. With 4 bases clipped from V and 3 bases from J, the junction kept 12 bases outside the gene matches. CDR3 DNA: TGCGCCAGCAGCCGACAACCACCTAGCGGGAGGGCCGACACCGGGGAGCTGTTTTTT. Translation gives CASSRQPPSGRADTGELFF.

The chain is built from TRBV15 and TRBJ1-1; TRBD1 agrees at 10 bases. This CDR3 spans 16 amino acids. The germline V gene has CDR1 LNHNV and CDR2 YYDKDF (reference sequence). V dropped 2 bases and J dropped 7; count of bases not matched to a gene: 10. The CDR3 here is CATSRPGGQGKGEAFF. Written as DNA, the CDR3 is TGTGCCACCAGCAGACCCGGGGGACAGGGGAAAGGTGAAGCTTTCTTT.

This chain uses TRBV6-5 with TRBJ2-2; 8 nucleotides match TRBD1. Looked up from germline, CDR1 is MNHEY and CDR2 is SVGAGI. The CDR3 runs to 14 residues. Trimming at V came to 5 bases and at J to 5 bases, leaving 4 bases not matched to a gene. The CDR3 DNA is TGTGCCAGCAGTCTAAACAGGGGGACCGGGGAGCTGTTTTTT. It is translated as CASSLNRGTGELFF.